The 12 T cell receptor beta chains below come from one sample, sequenced in a study of T cells after posttransplantation cyclophosphamide. TCRdb's table, derived via immunoSEQ multiplex PCR, lists solely in-frame clones and lacks some. The sample comprises about 21,000 clones, 80% to 90% of which are singletons, and around 2% rests with the top ten. Controls had myeloablative marrow grafts with methotrexate and calcineurin inhibitor, sampled at 1 year. The sequencing used PBMCs, collected around 380 days after allogeneic stem cell transplant with calcineurin inhibitor and methotrexate. These receptors were taken from a female patient aged 25-40 years who received an allogeneic stem cell transplant from an unrelated donor, was CMV-positive, and had acute and chronic GVHD. The graft donor may be the source of some T cells.

The genes are TRBV11-2 and TRBJ2-3; 11 bases fit TRBD2. V trimming: 5 bases; J trimming: 4 bases; junction bases outside the gene matches: 5. The CDR3 is 15 amino acids. Per germline, CDR1 SGHAT and CDR2 FQNNGV. This CDR3 reads CASSPGGLAADTQYF. CDR3 DNA sequence: TGTGCCAGCAGCCCTGGGGGACTAGCGGCAGATACGCAGTATTTT.

This clone appeared once. The rearrangement uses TRBV6-5 and TRBJ2-7; D ambiguous. This CDR3 is built from 12 residues. Trimming stripped 2 bases from V and 12 bases from J, with 14 bases between. Germline-derived CDR1 and CDR2 are MNHEY and SVGAGI. The CDR3 DNA reads as TGTGCCAGCAGTTACGGGCCCGCCCTGTGGTACGTC. Its protein is CASSYGPALWYV.

This clone was detected only once. J is TRBJ2-5 and V is TRBV5-1, with TRBD2 matching over 13 bases. The V segment lost 4 bases and the J segment 4 bases; nucleotides outside the gene matches: 7. CDR1 is SGHRS, CDR2 YFSETQ, per germline. The CDR3 sequence is 16 residues long. Here the CDR3 DNA reads TGCGCCAGCAGCCCGGGACTAGCGGGATTTGGAGAGACCCAGTACTTC. Translated: CASSPGLAGFGETQYF.

The chain links TRBV5-6 to TRBJ2-4, with D possibly TRBD1 on 5 matching bases. V gave up 4 bases and J gave up 6 bases, with 20 bases separating them. CDR3 length: 16 residues. CDR1 and CDR2 (germline): SGHDT, YYEEEE. The DNA of the CDR3 is TGTGCCAGCAGCCCCCGGGCGACGGTTAGGGGAAACATTCAGTACTTC. It specifies CASSPRATVRGNIQYF.

This rearrangement joins TRBV19 to TRBJ2-1; D might be TRBD1 (6 bases). V was trimmed by 7 bases and J by 8 bases, leaving 15 bases between them. In germline, CDR1 is LNHDA, CDR2 SQIVND (reference sequence). The CDR3 is 13 residues long. The CDR3 sequence: CASTRVSGDEQFF. CDR3 nucleotide sequence: TGTGCCAGTACTAGGGTCTCAGGGGATGAGCAGTTCTTC.

This clone appeared once. This chain's CDR3 is CASSLDLRDRVKTQYF. CDR3 bases: TGTGCCAGCAGCTTAGATTTGAGGGACAGGGTTAAGACCCAGTACTTC. This rearrangement joins TRBV11-2 to TRBJ2-5; 9 bases align to TRBD1. Germline V CDR1 and CDR2: SGHAT, FQNNGV. After removal of 0 bases from V and 6 bases from J, the junction contained 8 bases not matched to a gene. The CDR3 loop spans 16 amino acids.

The chain couples TRBV9 to TRBJ2-1, with D maybe TRBD2 (6 bases). The V end was cut by 3 bases, the J end by 6 bases, with 13 bases between. The CDR3 runs 14 residues. Per germline, CDR1 SGDLS and CDR2 YYNGEE. CDR3 region: CASSGGVRVNEQFF. Written as DNA, the CDR3 is TGTGCCAGCAGCGGCGGGGTTCGGGTCAATGAGCAGTTCTTC.

The gene calls are TRBV25-1 and TRBJ2-7, with 7 positions matching TRBD2. Trimming took 2 bases from V and 4 from J; bases not matched to a gene: 11. The CDR3 is 16 residues long. CDR1 and CDR2 from the germline V gene are MGHDK and SYGVNS. CDR3 nucleotides: TGTGCCAGCAGTGAAGGGGGAGGCGGCGGGAGATACGAGCAGTACTTC. Its translation: CASSEGGGGGRYEQYF.

The chain links TRBV5-4 to TRBJ1-2; no firm D call. CDR1 is SGHNT and CDR2 is YYREEE in the germline V gene (reference sequence). This CDR3 region has 13 residues. Between the trimmed V and J ends, which lost 2 bases and 5 bases, there was a span of 10 bases. CDR3 nucleotides: TGTGCCAGCAGCTTCATGGCGGATTATGGCTACACCTTC. This translates into CASSFMADYGYTF. The complete variable domain, with remaining parts taken from reference TRBV5-4 and TRBJ1-2, reads ETGVTQSPTHLIKTRGQQVTLRCSSQSGHNTVSWYQQALGQGPQFIFQYYREEENGRGNFPPRFSGLQFPNYSSELNVNALELDDSALYLCASSFMADYGYTFGSGTRLTVV.

The rearrangement uses TRBV14 and TRBJ1-6, with TRBD1 matching 8 bases. V lost 2 bases, J lost 9 bases, and 9 bases stayed unmatched. The CDR3 is 16 amino acids. Germline loops: CDR1 SGHDN, CDR2 FVKESK. The CDR3 reads CASSQNFRRGLSPLHF. The DNA for the CDR3 is TGTGCCAGCAGCCAAAACTTTCGCAGGGGGCTTTCACCCCTCCACTTT.

This clone came up a few times. The chain joins TRBV6-1 to TRBJ1-5, with 7 bases aligning to TRBD1. With 2 bases clipped from V and 6 bases from J, the junction kept 4 bases outside the gene matches. The CDR3 is 14 residues long. CDR1 MNHNS and CDR2 SASEGT come from the germline V gene. CDR3 nucleotides: TGTGCCAGCAGTGAACAGGGGGACAGTCAGCCCCAGCATTTT. Its translation is CASSEQGDSQPQHF.

The rearrangement links TRBV7-9 to TRBJ2-3; 14 positions match TRBD2. The CDR3 length is 19 residues. After removal of 5 bases from V and 1 base from J, the junction contained 11 bases not matched to a gene. The germline V gene has CDR1 SEHNR and CDR2 FQNEAQ (reference sequence). CDR3 amino acids: CASSPGLAGEFWGTDTQYF. The CDR3 nucleotides are TGTGCCAGCAGCCCGGGACTAGCGGGAGAGTTTTGGGGCACAGATACGCAGTATTTT.